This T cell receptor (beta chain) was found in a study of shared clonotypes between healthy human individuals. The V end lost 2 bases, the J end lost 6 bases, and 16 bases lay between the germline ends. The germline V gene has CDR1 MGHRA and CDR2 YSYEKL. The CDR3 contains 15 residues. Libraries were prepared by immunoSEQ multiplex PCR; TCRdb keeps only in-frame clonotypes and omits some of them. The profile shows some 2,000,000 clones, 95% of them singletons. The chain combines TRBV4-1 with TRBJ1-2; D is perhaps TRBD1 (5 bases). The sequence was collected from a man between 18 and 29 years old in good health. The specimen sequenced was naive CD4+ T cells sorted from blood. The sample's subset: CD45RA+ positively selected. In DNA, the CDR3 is TGCGCCAGCAGCCAAACCAGGGCCCAACAGGATGGCTACACCTTC. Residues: CASSQTRAQQDGYTF.